The clone carrying this TCR beta chain showed up many times. Its antigen is unknown. One entry per CDR3 protein results from TCRdb running MiXCR on the 5' RACE reads. This sample has 130,000 to 150,000 distinct CDR3 sequences, with roughly 3.5% found just once. The data derive from a study of identical twins. The V gene's germline CDR1 is SGHKS and CDR2 YYEKEE (reference sequence). This CDR3 contains 16 residues. Trimming shortened V by 4 bases and J by 1 base, and 15 bases separated the two germline ends. Regarding the study as a whole: Cord blood's abundant beta clonotypes had fewer insertions, unlike memory repertoires. Shared out-of-frame alpha sequences (those common to twins) showed excess low generation probability. Less excess twin sharing appeared in beta out-of-frame sequences.

This chain links TRBV5-5 with TRBJ1-3, with a tentative D call TRBD1 (6 bases). The sample was memory T cells sorted from blood. The receptor was derived from a man between 18 and 29 years old in good health. CDR3 nucleotides: TGTGCCAGCAGCCCCGCTTGGGGGCGGTCTGGAAACACCATATATTTT. Amino acid sequence: CASSPAWGRSGNTIYF.